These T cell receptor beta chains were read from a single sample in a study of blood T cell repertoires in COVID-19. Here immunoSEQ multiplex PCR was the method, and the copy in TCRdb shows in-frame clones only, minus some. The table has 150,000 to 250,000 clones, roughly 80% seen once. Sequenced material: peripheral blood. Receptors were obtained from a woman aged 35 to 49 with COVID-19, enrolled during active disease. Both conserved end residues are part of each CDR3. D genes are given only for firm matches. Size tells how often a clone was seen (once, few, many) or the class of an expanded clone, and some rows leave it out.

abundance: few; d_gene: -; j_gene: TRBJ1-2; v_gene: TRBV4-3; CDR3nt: TGCGCCAGCAGCCAAGGCACAGGGAATGGCTACACCTTC; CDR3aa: CASSQGTGNGYTF
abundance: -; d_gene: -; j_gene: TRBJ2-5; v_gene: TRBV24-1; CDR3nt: TGTGCCACCAGTGATGGTGTAACAGAAGAGACCCAGTACTTC; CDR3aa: CATSDGVTEETQYF
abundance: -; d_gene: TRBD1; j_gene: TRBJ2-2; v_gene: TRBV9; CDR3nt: TGTGCCAGCAGCGCCACCGGGACAGGGGCGAACACCGGGGAGCTGTTTTTT; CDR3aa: CASSATGTGANTGELFF
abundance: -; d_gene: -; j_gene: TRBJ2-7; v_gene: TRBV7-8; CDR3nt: TGTGCCAGCAGCTTAGACTGGGAACAGTCACTAGTCAGGGAGCAGTACTTC; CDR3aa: CASSLDWEQSLVREQYF
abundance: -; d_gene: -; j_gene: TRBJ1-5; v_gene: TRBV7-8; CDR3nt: TGTGCCGGCAGCCCCACCGGGACAATAGATAGCAATCAGCCCCAGCATTTT; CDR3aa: CAGSPTGTIDSNQPQHF
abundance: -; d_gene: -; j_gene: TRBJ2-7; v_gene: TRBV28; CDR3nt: TGTGCCAGCAGTCCTCTGGCGGGACGGCAGGGTCTCAGGCGGAGCTACGAGCAGTACTTC; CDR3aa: CASSPLAGRQGLRRSYEQYF
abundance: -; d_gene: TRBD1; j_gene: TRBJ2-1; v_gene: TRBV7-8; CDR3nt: TGTGCCAGCAGCATGGGATCCGGGACAGGGTTCGTGGATGAGCAGTTCTTC; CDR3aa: CASSMGSGTGFVDEQFF
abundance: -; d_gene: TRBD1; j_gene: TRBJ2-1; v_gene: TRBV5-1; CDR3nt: TGCGCCAGCAGCCTTGGGACAGGAGTCGACAATGAGCAGTTCTTC; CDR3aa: CASSLGTGVDNEQFF
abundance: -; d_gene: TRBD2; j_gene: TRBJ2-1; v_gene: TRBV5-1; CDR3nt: TGCGCCAGCAGCTCCATCCTAGCGGGGGTCGACAATGAGCAGTTCTTC; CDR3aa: CASSSILAGVDNEQFF
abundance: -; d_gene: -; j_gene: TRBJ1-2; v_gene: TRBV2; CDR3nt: TGTGCCAGCAGTGATTCTTTTGATGGCTACACCTTC; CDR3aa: CASSDSFDGYTF
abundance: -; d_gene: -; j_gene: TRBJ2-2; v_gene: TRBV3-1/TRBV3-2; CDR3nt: TGTGCCAGCAGCCAAGGGGTAAGGCTAGGACAAAAACCCGGGGAGCTGTTTTTT; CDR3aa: CASSQGVRLGQKPGELFF
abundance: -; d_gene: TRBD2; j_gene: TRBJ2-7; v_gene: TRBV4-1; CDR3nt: TGCGCCAGCAGCCAAAGAGGAGTTCCGAGCGGGGCTATTAGCTCCTACGAGCAGTACTTC; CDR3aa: CASSQRGVPSGAISSYEQYF
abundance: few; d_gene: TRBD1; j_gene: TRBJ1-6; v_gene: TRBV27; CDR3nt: TGTGCCAGCAGTTTGACCGGGACAGGGTCATATTCACCCCTCCACTTT; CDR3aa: CASSLTGTGSYSPLHF
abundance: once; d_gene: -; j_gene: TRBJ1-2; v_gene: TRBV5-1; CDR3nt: TGCGCCAGCAGCTTGGACATTAACCCTGGCGGTAACTATGGCTACACCTTC; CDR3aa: CASSLDINPGGNYGYTF
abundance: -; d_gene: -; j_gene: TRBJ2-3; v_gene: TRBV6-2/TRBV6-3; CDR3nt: TGTGCCAGCAGTTACTCGAGTACCGCCACAGATACGCAGTATTTT; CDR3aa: CASSYSSTATDTQYF
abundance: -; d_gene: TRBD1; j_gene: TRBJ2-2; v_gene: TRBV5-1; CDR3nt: TGCGCCAGCAGCACCGGACAGGGTCTCAACGCGAACACCGGGGAGCTGTTTTTT; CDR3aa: CASSTGQGLNANTGELFF
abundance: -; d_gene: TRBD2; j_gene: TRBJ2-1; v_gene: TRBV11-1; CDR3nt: TGTGCCAGCAGCCTCCGACTAGCGGATTACAATGAGCAGTTCTTC; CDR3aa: CASSLRLADYNEQFF
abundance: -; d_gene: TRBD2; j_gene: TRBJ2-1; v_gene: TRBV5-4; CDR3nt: TGTGCCAGCAGCCCTGGGACTAGCGGGAGCAATGAGCAGTTCTTC; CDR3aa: CASSPGTSGSNEQFF
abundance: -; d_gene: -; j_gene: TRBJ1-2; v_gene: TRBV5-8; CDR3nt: TGTGCCAGCAGCTTGGAGCTGGGGGCCGGCTACACCTTC; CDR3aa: CASSLELGAGYTF
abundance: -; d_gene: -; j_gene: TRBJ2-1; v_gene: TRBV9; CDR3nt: TGTGCCAGCAGCGGACGGGGGGCGCGGTGGAATGAGCAGTTCTTC; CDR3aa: CASSGRGARWNEQFF
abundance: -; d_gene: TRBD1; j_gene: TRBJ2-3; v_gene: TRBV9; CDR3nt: TGTGCCAGCAGCGGACAGGGAATCGGCACAGATACGCAGTATTTT; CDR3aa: CASSGQGIGTDTQYF
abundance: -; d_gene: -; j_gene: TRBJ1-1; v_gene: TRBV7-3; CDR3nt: TGTGCCAGCAGCTTAATGGCAGGGAACACTGAAGCTTTCTTT; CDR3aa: CASSLMAGNTEAFF
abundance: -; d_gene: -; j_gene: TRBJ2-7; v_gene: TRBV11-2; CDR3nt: TGTGCCAGCAGTCAAACAGGGGAGCAGTACTTC; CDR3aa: CASSQTGEQYF
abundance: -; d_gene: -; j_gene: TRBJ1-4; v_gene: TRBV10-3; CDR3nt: TGTGCCGCCCAGGGGTCTACAACTAATGAAAAACTGTTTTTT; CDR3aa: CAAQGSTTNEKLFF
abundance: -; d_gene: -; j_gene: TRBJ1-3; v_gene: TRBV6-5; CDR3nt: TGTGCCAGCTCATTCCGGGGGGCAGGGGGAAACACCATATATTTT; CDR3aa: CASSFRGAGGNTIYF
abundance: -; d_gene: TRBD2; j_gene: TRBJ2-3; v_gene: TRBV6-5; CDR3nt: TGTGCCAGCAGTTTTTCGGGACTAGCGGAGTATTTT; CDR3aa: CASSFSGLAEYF
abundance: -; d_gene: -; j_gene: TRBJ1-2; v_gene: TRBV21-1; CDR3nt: TGTGCCAGCAGCAAAGTTTCTACCCGGACAGGGGGCTACACCTTC; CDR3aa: CASSKVSTRTGGYTF
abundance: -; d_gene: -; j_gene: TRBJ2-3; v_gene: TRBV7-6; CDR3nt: TGTGCCAGCAGCTTAGGGGAGCTGGCGACAGATACGCAGTATTTT; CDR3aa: CASSLGELATDTQYF
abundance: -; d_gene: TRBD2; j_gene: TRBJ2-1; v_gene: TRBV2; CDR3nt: TGTGCCAGCGATACTAGCGGGGGAACCTACAATGAGCAGTTCTTC; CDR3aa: CASDTSGGTYNEQFF
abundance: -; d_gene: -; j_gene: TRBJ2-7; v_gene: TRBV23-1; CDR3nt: TGCGCCAGCAGTCAATCTACTGACGAGCAGTACTTC; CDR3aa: CASSQSTDEQYF
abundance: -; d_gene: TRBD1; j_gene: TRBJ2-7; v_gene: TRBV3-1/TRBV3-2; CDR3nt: TGTGCCAGCAGCCCCGACAGGGGTAGAACCTACGAGCAGTACTTC; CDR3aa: CASSPDRGRTYEQYF
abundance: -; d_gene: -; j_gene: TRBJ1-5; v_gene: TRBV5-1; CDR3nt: TGCGCCAGCAGCTTTGACAGTAATCAGCCCCAGCATTTT; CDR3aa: CASSFDSNQPQHF
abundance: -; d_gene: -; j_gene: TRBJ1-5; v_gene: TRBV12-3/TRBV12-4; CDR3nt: TGTGCCAGCAGACAAGGCGGGGGCGGGCCCCAGCATTTT; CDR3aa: CASRQGGGGPQHF
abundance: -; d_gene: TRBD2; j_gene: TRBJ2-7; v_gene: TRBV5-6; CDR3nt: TGTGCCAGCAGAGGACTAGCGGGGGGCGAGCAGTACTTC; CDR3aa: CASRGLAGGEQYF
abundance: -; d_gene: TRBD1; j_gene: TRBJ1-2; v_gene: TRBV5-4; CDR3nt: TGTGCCAGCAGCTTGGAGGTTACCAGACAGGGGTTGGGCCTTGTCTATGGCTACACCTTC; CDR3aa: CASSLEVTRQGLGLVYGYTF
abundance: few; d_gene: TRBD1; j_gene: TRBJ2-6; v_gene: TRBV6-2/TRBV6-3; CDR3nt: TGTGCCAGCAGTAAGGAGACAGGGGGCTCTGGGGCCAACGTCCTGACTTTC; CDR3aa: CASSKETGGSGANVLTF
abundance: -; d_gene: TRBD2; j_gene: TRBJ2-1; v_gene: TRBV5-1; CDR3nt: TGCGCCAGCAGCTTCACATCTAGCGGGAGGGGCTACAATGAGCAGTTCTTC; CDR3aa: CASSFTSSGRGYNEQFF
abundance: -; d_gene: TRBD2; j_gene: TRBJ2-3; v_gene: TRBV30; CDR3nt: TGTGCCTGGAGTGGCATCGGGAGGGCCCTCGTAGATACGCAGTATTTT; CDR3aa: CAWSGIGRALVDTQYF
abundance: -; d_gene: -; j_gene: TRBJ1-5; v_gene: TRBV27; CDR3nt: TGTGCCAGCAGTTCGGAATGGAGGGGATATAGCAATCAGCCCCAGCATTTT; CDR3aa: CASSSEWRGYSNQPQHF
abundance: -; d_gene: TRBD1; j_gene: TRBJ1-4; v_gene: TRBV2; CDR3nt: TGTGCCAGCACTCCGGGACAGGGAAATGAAAAACTGTTTTTT; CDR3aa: CASTPGQGNEKLFF
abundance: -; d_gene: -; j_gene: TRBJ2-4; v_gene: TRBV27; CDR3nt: TGTGCCAGCAGAAAGACAGGTCGAGACATTCAGTACTTC; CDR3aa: CASRKTGRDIQYF
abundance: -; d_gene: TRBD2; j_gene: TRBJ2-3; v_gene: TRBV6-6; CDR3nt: TGTGCCAGCAACCGGGGGGTGACAGATACGCAGTATTTT; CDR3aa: CASNRGVTDTQYF
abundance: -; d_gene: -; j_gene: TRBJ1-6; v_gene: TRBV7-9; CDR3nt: TGTGCCAGCAGCTTAGAGGCGGGGTTTTTTAATTCACCCCTCCACTTT; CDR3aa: CASSLEAGFFNSPLHF
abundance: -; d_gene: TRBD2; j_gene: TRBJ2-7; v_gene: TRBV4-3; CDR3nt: TGCGCCAGCTCGCGGGGGGGCCAAGGGGAATTCTACGAGCAGTACTTC; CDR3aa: CASSRGGQGEFYEQYF
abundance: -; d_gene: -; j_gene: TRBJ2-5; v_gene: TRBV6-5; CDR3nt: TGTGCCAGCAGTTACGCCCGCAGCAGGGCCGGTGAGACCCAGTACTTC; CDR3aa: CASSYARSRAGETQYF
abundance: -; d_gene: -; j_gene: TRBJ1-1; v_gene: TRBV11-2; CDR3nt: TGTGCCAGCAGCTTTCTAGGGGCCACTGAAGCTTTCTTT; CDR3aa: CASSFLGATEAFF
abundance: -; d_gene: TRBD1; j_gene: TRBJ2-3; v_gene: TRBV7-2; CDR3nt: TGTGCCAGCAGCTGGGACAGGAGCACAGATACGCAGTATTTT; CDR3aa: CASSWDRSTDTQYF
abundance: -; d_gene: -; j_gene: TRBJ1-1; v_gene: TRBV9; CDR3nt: TGTGCCAGCAGCGGAAGACTGGGAGCTTTCTTT; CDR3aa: CASSGRLGAFF
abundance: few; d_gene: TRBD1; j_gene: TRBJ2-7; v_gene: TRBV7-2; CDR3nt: TGTGCCAGCAGCTTAGGGGCGCCGGGACAGGGGGCCCCCGTGTACTTC; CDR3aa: CASSLGAPGQGAPVYF
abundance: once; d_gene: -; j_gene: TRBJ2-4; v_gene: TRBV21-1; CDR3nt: TGTGCCAGCAGCAAAGCTGGGACAGATCAGGTTATAGCCAAAAACATTCAGTACTTC; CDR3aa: CASSKAGTDQVIAKNIQYF
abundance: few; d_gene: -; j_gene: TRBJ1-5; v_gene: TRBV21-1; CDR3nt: TGTGCCAGAGTCCTAAGAAACCCCAGGACAGACTATAGCAATCAGCCCCAGCATTTT; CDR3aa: CARVLRNPRTDYSNQPQHF
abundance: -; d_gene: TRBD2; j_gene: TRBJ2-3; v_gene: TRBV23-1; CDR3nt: TGCGCCAGCAGTCGGTCCGGGAGGACAGATACGCAGTATTTT; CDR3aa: CASSRSGRTDTQYF
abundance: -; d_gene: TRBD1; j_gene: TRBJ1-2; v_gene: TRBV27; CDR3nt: TGTGCCAGCAGTTCCCCCGGGACAGGGAACTATGGCTACACCTTC; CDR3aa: CASSSPGTGNYGYTF
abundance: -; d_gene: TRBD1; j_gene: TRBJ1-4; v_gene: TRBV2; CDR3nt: TGTGCCAGCAGTGAAGATCGGACAGGTTGGGAAAAACTGTTTTTT; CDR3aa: CASSEDRTGWEKLFF
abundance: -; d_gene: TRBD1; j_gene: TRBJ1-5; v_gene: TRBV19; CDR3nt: TGTGCCAGTAGTCCGGGACAGGGGGTTCAGCCCCAGCATTTT; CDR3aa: CASSPGQGVQPQHF
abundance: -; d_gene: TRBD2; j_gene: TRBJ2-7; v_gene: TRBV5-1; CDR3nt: TGCGCCAGCAGCTTGCACGGGACTAGCGGCTACGAGCAGTACTTC; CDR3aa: CASSLHGTSGYEQYF
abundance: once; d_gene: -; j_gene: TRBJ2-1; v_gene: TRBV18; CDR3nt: TGTGCCAGCTCACCGTCCACGGAGTACAATGAGCAGTTCTTC; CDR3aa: CASSPSTEYNEQFF
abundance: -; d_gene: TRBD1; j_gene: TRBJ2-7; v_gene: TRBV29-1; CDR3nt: TGCAGCGTTGAAATAGTTCGGCGGAAGGGACAGGGTTACGAGCAGTACTTC; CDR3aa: CSVEIVRRKGQGYEQYF